This is a list of T cell receptor beta chains from one sample in a study of blood T cell repertoires in COVID-19. Measured with immunoSEQ multiplex PCR; TCRdb has only the in-frame clones, and not every one. The data show around 310,000 clones, 85% to 90% seen once. Sample: peripheral blood. These receptor sequences come from a woman between 40 and 55 years old with COVID-19, enrolled during active disease. Each CDR3 is given without its conserved first and last residue. Fields, in order: CDR3 protein, clone size, J gene, V gene. Where a row states a size, it is once, few, many or the class of an expanded clone; other rows omit it.

CDR3aa: ASSYPRDGPLH
abundance: -
j_gene: TRBJ1-6
v_gene: TRBV6-2/TRBV6-3

CDR3aa: ASSSFPLTSGGADTQY
abundance: -
j_gene: TRBJ2-3
v_gene: TRBV18

CDR3aa: ASSLSQGRSYGYT
abundance: -
j_gene: TRBJ1-2
v_gene: TRBV28

CDR3aa: ASSESAGGSHGYT
abundance: -
j_gene: TRBJ1-2
v_gene: TRBV6-1

CDR3aa: ASTPSGGYEAF
abundance: -
j_gene: TRBJ1-1
v_gene: TRBV12-3/TRBV12-4

CDR3aa: ASSQDHSGNTIY
abundance: -
j_gene: TRBJ1-3
v_gene: TRBV4-3

CDR3aa: ASKRQGGGNTIY
abundance: -
j_gene: TRBJ1-3
v_gene: TRBV6-5

CDR3aa: ASSLISSGQGYEQY
abundance: -
j_gene: TRBJ2-7
v_gene: TRBV7-6

CDR3aa: ASSRESGANVLT
abundance: -
j_gene: TRBJ2-6
v_gene: TRBV2

CDR3aa: ASGFTRQGAKQPQH
abundance: once
j_gene: TRBJ1-5
v_gene: TRBV12-5

CDR3aa: ASSPHDRGDNEQF
abundance: -
j_gene: TRBJ2-1
v_gene: TRBV3-1/TRBV3-2

CDR3aa: ASSLGQIATNEKLF
abundance: -
j_gene: TRBJ1-4
v_gene: TRBV7-2

CDR3aa: ASRRTGGSQPQH
abundance: -
j_gene: TRBJ1-5
v_gene: TRBV19

CDR3aa: ASSLAFDRGAYEQY
abundance: -
j_gene: TRBJ2-7
v_gene: TRBV5-1

CDR3aa: ASSYGHLTNGNTIY
abundance: -
j_gene: TRBJ1-3
v_gene: TRBV6-6

CDR3aa: ASSLLGGDGYT
abundance: -
j_gene: TRBJ1-2
v_gene: TRBV5-1

CDR3aa: ASSEAIAGGWDEQF
abundance: -
j_gene: TRBJ2-1
v_gene: TRBV6-1

CDR3aa: ASSFFGQGGLGTEAF
abundance: medium-sized
j_gene: TRBJ1-1
v_gene: TRBV28

CDR3aa: ASRTPGQQNTEAF
abundance: once
j_gene: TRBJ1-1
v_gene: TRBV6-5

CDR3aa: ASSRTGASNQPQH
abundance: -
j_gene: TRBJ1-5
v_gene: TRBV27

CDR3aa: ASSLSTSGSTGSSYNEQF
abundance: once
j_gene: TRBJ2-1
v_gene: TRBV5-1

CDR3aa: ASSGPQGTLNRAF
abundance: -
j_gene: TRBJ1-1
v_gene: TRBV28

CDR3aa: ASSSLAGGPLVEQF
abundance: -
j_gene: TRBJ2-1
v_gene: TRBV7-2

CDR3aa: ASSISPGQGGENTEAF
abundance: -
j_gene: TRBJ1-1
v_gene: TRBV19

CDR3aa: ASSYRAPYNEQF
abundance: -
j_gene: TRBJ2-1
v_gene: TRBV7-2

CDR3aa: ASSLALATGELF
abundance: -
j_gene: TRBJ2-2
v_gene: TRBV7-6

CDR3aa: ASSLYPRNRAEKLF
abundance: -
j_gene: TRBJ1-4
v_gene: TRBV27

CDR3aa: ASRPGQGYNEQF
abundance: few
j_gene: TRBJ2-1
v_gene: TRBV7-9

CDR3aa: ASVDRSSGNTIY
abundance: -
j_gene: TRBJ1-3
v_gene: TRBV6-5

CDR3aa: ASSPPYSGRDTQY
abundance: -
j_gene: TRBJ2-3
v_gene: TRBV3-1/TRBV3-2

CDR3aa: ASSRTSGGANTGELF
abundance: -
j_gene: TRBJ2-2
v_gene: TRBV18

CDR3aa: AISDPLAGGANVLT
abundance: -
j_gene: TRBJ2-6
v_gene: TRBV10-3

CDR3aa: ATSRTGGSVGYT
abundance: -
j_gene: TRBJ1-2
v_gene: TRBV15

CDR3aa: ARDRAYHGTEAF
abundance: -
j_gene: TRBJ1-1
v_gene: TRBV2

CDR3aa: ASRRTGMLNTEAF
abundance: once
j_gene: TRBJ1-1
v_gene: TRBV28

CDR3aa: ASSYTGTEETQY
abundance: -
j_gene: TRBJ2-5
v_gene: TRBV5-1

CDR3aa: AISVGDNYGYT
abundance: -
j_gene: TRBJ1-2
v_gene: TRBV10-3

CDR3aa: ASRPGGWTGELF
abundance: -
j_gene: TRBJ2-2
v_gene: TRBV27

CDR3aa: ASITTMAGWYEQY
abundance: few
j_gene: TRBJ2-7
v_gene: TRBV28

CDR3aa: ASRRTSGNNEQF
abundance: -
j_gene: TRBJ2-1
v_gene: TRBV5-1

CDR3aa: AWSQGGADTQY
abundance: -
j_gene: TRBJ2-3
v_gene: TRBV30

CDR3aa: ASSTKDRALGTQY
abundance: -
j_gene: TRBJ2-5
v_gene: TRBV6-5

CDR3aa: ASSRQEGLASYEQY
abundance: few
j_gene: TRBJ2-7
v_gene: TRBV27

CDR3aa: ASSLLVGDGYT
abundance: -
j_gene: TRBJ1-2
v_gene: TRBV28

CDR3aa: ASSLEGQETQY
abundance: -
j_gene: TRBJ2-5
v_gene: TRBV5-1

CDR3aa: ASSPTGGRNTGELF
abundance: -
j_gene: TRBJ2-2
v_gene: TRBV7-3

CDR3aa: ASSTRGQGHSPLH
abundance: -
j_gene: TRBJ1-6
v_gene: TRBV19

CDR3aa: ASSNGGETEAF
abundance: -
j_gene: TRBJ1-1
v_gene: TRBV28

CDR3aa: ASSLGPTGGGMNTEAF
abundance: -
j_gene: TRBJ1-1
v_gene: TRBV7-9

CDR3aa: ASSSVLRTEAF
abundance: -
j_gene: TRBJ1-1
v_gene: TRBV5-6

CDR3aa: ASTTLLAGVPNNEQF
abundance: -
j_gene: TRBJ2-1
v_gene: TRBV5-1

CDR3aa: ASSPGQGARVNYGYT
abundance: -
j_gene: TRBJ1-2
v_gene: TRBV7-2